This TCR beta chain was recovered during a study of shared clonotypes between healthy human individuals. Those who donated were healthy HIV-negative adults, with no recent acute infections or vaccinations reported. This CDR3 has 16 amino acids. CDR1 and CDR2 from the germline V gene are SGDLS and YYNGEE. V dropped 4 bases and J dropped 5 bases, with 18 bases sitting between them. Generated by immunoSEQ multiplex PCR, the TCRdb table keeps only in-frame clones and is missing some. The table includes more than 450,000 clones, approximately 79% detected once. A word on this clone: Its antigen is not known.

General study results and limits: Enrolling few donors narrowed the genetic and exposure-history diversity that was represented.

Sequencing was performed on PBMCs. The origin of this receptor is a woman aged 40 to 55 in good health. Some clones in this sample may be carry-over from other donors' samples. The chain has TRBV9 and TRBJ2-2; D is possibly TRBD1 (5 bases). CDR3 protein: CASSRYGQGDTGELFF. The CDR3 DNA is TGTGCCAGCAGCCGGTATGGGCAGGGTGATACCGGGGAGCTGTTTTTT. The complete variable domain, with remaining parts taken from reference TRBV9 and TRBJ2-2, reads DSGVTQTPKHLITATGQRVTLRCSPRSGDLSVYWYQQSLDQGLQFLIQYYNGEERAKGNILERFSAQQFPDLHSELNLSSLELGDSALYFCASSRYGQGDTGELFFGEGSRLTVL.